This T cell receptor beta chain was identified in a study of T cell responses to AZD1222 COVID-19 vaccine. Clones were sequenced by immunoSEQ multiplex PCR, and TCRdb holds only the in-frame ones, with some missing. The sample consists of around 110,000 clones, 75% to 95% of them appearing once. Germline V gene data show CDR1 as KGHSH and CDR2 as LQKENI. The CDR3 has 13 amino acids. V gave up 6 bases and J gave up 6 bases, with 15 bases separating them. The material was peripheral blood, obtained 28 days after the second AZD1222 dose. The receptor's source is an adult who received the AZD1222 COVID-19 vaccine. The chain joins TRBV18 to TRBJ2-7; tentative D call: TRBD1 (7 bases). The CDR3 region is CASSPTQGGEQYF. CDR3 coding DNA: TGTGCCAGCTCCCCAACCCAGGGGGGCGAGCAGTACTTC.